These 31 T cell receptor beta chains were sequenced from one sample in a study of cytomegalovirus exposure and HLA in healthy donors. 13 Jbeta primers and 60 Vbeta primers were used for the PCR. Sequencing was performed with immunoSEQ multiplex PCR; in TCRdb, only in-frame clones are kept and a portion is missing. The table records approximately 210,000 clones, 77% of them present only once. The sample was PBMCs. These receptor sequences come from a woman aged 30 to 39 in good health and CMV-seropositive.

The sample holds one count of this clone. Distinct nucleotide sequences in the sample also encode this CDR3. This chain's CDR3 is CASSLGLAGLYEQYF. The CDR3 DNA follows: TGTGCCAGCAGCTTAGGACTAGCGGGACTCTACGAGCAGTACTTC. V gene TRBV7-2 combines with J gene TRBJ2-7; 11 nucleotides align to TRBD2. V gave up 1 base and J gave up 3 bases; unmatched junction bases: 2. Germline CDR1 SGHTA, CDR2 FQGNSA. This CDR3 is built from 15 residues.

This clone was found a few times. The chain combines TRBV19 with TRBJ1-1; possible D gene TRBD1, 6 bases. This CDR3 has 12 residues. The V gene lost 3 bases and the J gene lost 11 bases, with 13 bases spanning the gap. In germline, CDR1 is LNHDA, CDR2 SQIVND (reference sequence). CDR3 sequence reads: CASSIPPGEAFF. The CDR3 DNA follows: TGTGCCAGTAGTATCCCTCCAGGGGAGGCTTTCTTT.

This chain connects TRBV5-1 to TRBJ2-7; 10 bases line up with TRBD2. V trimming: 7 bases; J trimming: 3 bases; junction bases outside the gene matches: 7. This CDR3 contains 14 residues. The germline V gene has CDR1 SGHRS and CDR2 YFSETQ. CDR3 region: CASARSGRDYEQYF. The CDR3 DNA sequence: TGCGCCAGCGCCCGAAGCGGGAGGGACTACGAGCAGTACTTC.

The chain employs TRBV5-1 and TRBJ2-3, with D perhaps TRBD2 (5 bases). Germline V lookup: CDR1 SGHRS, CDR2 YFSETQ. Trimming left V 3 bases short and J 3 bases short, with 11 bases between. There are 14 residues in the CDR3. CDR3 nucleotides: TGCGCCAGCAGCTCGACCGGACTGACAGATACGCAGTATTTT. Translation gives CASSSTGLTDTQYF.

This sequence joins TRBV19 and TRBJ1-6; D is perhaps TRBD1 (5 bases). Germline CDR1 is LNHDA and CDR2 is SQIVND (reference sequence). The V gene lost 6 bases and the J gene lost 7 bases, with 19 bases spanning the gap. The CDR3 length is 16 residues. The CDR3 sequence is CASRPGDAGLNSPLHF. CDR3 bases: TGTGCCAGTAGACCGGGGGACGCCGGCCTGAATTCACCCCTCCACTTT.

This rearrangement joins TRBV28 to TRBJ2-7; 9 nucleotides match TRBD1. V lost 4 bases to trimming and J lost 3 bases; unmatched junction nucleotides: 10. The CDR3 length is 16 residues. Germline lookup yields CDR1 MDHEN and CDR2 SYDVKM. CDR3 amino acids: CASSSPPGTGIYEQYF. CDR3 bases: TGTGCCAGCAGTTCCCCCCCCGGGACAGGGATCTACGAGCAGTACTTC.

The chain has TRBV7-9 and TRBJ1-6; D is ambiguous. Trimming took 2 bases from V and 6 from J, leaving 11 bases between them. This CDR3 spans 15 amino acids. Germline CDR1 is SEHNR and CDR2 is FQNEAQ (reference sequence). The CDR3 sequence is CASSLRGLSNSPLHF. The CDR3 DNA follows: TGTGCCAGCAGCTTACGAGGGTTGAGTAATTCACCCCTCCACTTT. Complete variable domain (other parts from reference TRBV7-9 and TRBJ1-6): DTGVSQNPRHKITKRGQNVTFRCDPISEHNRLYWYRQTLGQGPEFLTYFQNEAQLEKSRLLSDRFSAERPKGSFSTLEIQRTEQGDSAMYLCASSLRGLSNSPLHFGNGTRLTVT.

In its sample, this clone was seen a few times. The CDR3 region is CASSVRGSLIQETQYF. CDR3 sequence (DNA): TGTGCCAGCAGCGTCCGAGGGTCACTCATTCAAGAGACCCAGTACTTC. The chain links TRBV2 to TRBJ2-5; possibly TRBD2 for D (5 bases). Deletions cut 6 bases from V and 2 bases from J, with 19 bases between. Germline V CDR1 and CDR2: SNHLY, FYNNEI. This CDR3 is built from 16 residues.

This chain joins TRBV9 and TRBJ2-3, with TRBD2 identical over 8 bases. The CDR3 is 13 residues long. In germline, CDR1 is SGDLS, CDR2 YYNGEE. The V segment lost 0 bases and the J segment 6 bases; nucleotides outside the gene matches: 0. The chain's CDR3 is CASSVAGGDTQYF. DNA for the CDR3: TGTGCCAGCAGCGTAGCGGGAGGGGATACGCAGTATTTT.

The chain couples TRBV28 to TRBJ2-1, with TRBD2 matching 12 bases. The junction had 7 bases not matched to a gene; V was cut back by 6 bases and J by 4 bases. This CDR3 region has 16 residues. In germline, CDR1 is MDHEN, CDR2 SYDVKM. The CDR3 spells CASRDRTSGMYNEQFF. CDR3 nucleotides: TGTGCCAGCAGGGACCGGACTAGCGGGATGTACAATGAGCAGTTCTTC.

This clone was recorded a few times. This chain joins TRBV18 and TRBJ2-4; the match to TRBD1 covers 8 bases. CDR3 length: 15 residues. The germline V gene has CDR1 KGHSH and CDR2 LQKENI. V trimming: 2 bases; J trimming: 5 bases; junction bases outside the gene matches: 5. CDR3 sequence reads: CASSPSTGAENIQYF. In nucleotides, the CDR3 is TGTGCCAGCTCACCATCGACAGGGGCGGAAAACATTCAGTACTTC.

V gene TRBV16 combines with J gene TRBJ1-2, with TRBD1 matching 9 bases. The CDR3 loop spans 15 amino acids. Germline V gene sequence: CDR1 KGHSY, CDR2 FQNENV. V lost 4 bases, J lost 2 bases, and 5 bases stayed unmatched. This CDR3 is CASSLRTGVNYGYTF. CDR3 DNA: TGTGCCAGCAGCCTCAGGACAGGGGTGAACTATGGCTACACCTTC.

The CDR3 reads CASSIPTGDLASGTDTQYF. In DNA form, the CDR3 reads TGTGCCAGCAGCATTCCGACAGGCGATCTTGCGTCCGGCACAGATACGCAGTATTTT. V gene TRBV7-8 combines with J gene TRBJ2-3, with D possibly being TRBD1 (6 bases). CDR1 and CDR2 from the germline V gene are SGHVS and FQNEAQ. V was shortened by 5 bases and J by 1 base, with 25 bases between the two germline ends. The CDR3 has 19 amino acids.

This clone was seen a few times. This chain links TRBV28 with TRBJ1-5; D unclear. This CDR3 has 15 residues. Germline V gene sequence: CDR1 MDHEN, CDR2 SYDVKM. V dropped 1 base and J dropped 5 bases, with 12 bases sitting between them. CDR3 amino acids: CASSLSGKGDQPQHF. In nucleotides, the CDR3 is TGTGCCAGCAGTTTATCGGGGAAGGGCGATCAGCCCCAGCATTTT.

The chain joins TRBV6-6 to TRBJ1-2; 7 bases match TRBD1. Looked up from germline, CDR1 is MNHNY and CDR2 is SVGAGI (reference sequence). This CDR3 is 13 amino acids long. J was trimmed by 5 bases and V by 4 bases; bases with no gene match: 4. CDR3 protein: CASSFGTAYGYTF. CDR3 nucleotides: TGTGCCAGCAGTTTCGGGACAGCTTATGGCTACACCTTC.

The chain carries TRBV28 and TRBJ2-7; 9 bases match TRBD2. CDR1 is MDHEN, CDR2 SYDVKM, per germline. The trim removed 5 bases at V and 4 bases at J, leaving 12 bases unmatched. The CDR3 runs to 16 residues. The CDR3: CASSPPGLAGRYEQYF. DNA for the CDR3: TGTGCCAGCAGTCCACCAGGGCTAGCGGGAAGGTACGAGCAGTACTTC.

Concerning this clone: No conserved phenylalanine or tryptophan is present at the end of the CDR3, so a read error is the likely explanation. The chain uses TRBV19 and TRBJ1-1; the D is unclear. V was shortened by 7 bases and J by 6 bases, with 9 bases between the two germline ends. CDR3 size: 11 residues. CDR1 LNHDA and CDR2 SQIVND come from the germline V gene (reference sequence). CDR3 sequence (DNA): TGTGCCAGTATACAGTGGGCTGAAGCTTTCTGT. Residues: CASIQWAEAFC.

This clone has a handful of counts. The DNA of the CDR3 is TGTGCCAGCTCCGCGACAGGGGGGACTGAAGCTTTCTTT. Protein product: CASSATGGTEAFF. J is TRBJ1-1 and V is TRBV18, with TRBD1 matching 9 bases. The CDR3 spans 13 residues. The V gene end was trimmed by 6 bases and the J gene end by 5 bases; junction bases not matched to a gene: 4. Germline assignment: CDR1 KGHSH and CDR2 LQKENI.

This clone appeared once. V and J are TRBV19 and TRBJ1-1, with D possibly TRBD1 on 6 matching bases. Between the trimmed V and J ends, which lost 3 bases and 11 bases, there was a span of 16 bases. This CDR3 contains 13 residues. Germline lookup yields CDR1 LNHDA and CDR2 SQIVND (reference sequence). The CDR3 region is CASSILLQGEAFF. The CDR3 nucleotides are TGTGCCAGTAGTATTCTTTTACAGGGTGAGGCTTTCTTT.

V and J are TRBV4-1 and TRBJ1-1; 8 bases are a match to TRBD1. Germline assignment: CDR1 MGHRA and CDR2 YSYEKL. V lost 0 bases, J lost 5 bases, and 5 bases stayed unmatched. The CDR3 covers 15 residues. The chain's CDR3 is CASSQDGTGWTEAFF. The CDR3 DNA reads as TGCGCCAGCAGCCAAGATGGGACAGGATGGACTGAAGCTTTCTTT.

The DNA of the CDR3 is TGTGCCACGGTACAGACAGGGGACAGCACAGATACGCAGTATTTT. Amino acid sequence: CATVQTGDSTDTQYF. V gene TRBV15 combines with J gene TRBJ2-3, with 8 bases matching TRBD1. The germline V gene has CDR1 LNHNV and CDR2 YYDKDF (reference sequence). Germline trimming cut 9 bases from V and 0 bases from J; bases unmatched to any gene: 8. The CDR3 sequence is 15 residues long.

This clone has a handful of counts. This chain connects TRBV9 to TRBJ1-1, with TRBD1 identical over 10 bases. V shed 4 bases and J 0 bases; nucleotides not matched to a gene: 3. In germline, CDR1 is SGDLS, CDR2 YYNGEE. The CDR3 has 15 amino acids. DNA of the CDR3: TGTGCCAGCAGCCTGACAGGGGGCATGAACACTGAAGCTTTCTTT. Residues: CASSLTGGMNTEAFF.

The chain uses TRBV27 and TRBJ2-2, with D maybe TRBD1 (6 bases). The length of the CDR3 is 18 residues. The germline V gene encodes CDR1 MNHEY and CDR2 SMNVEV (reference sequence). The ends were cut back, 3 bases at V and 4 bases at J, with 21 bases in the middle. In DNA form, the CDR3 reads TGTGCCAGCAGTTTTCAAATCGCAAGCAGGGGCCGCACCGGGGAGCTGTTTTTT. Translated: CASSFQIASRGRTGELFF.

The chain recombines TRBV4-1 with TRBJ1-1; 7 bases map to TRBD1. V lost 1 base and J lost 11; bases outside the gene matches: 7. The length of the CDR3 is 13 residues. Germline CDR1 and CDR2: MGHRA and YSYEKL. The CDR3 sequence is CASSQVSQGEAFF. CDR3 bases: TGCGCCAGCAGCCAAGTGTCCCAGGGGGAGGCTTTCTTT.

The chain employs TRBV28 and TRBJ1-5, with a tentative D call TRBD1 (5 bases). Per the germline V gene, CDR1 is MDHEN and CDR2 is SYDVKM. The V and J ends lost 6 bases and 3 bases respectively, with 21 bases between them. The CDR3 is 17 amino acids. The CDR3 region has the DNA TGTGCCAGCAGCCCCCGCGGGGGGATAGGACTCAATCAGCCCCAGCATTTT. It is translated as CASSPRGGIGLNQPQHF.

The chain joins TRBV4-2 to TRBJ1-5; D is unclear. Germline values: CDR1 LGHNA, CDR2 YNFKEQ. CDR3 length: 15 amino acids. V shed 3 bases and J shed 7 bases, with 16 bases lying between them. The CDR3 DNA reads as TGTGCCAGCAGCCAGGCGCAGAGGGAGGGACAGCCCCAGCATTTT. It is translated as CASSQAQREGQPQHF.

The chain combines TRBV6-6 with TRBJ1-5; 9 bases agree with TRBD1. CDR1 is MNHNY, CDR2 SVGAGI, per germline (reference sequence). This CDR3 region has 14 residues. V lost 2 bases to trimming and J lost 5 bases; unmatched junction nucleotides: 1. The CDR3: CASSYRQGDQPQHF. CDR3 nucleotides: TGTGCCAGCAGTTACCGACAGGGGGATCAGCCCCAGCATTTT.

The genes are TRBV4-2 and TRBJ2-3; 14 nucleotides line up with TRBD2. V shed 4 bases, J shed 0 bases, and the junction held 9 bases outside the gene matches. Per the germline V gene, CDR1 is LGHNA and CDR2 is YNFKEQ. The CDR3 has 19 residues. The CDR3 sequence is CASSLEGLAGGSSTDTQYF. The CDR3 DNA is TGTGCCAGCAGCCTGGAAGGACTAGCGGGGGGCTCTAGCACAGATACGCAGTATTTT.

CDR3 nucleotides: TGTGCCAGCAGCTACCAACAGGGAGGGGGTGAAAAACTGTTTTTT. Its translation is CASSYQQGGGEKLFF. V gene TRBV11-3 combines with J gene TRBJ1-4; possibly TRBD1 for D (6 bases). Trimming took 4 bases from V and 7 from J, leaving 16 bases between them. CDR1 SGHNT and CDR2 YENEEA come from the germline V gene. This CDR3 contains 15 residues. Full variable domain (outside the CDR3, taken from reference TRBV11-3 and TRBJ1-4): EAGVVQSPRYKIIEKKQPVAFWCNPISGHNTLYWYLQNLGQGPELLIRYENEEAVDDSQLPKDRFSAERLKGVDSTLKIQPAELGDSAVYLCASSYQQGGGEKLFFGSGTQLSVL.

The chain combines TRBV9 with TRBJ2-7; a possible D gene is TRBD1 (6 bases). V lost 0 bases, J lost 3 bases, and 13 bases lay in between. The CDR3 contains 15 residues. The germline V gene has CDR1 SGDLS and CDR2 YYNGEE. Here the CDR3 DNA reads TGTGCCAGCAGCGTAGCCCCGGGACATAGCTACGAGCAGTACTTC. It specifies CASSVAPGHSYEQYF.

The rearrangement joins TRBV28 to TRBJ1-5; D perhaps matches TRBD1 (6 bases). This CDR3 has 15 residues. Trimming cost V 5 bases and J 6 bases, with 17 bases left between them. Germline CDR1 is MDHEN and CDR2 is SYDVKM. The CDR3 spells CASSPGTIGSQPQHF. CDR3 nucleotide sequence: TGTGCCAGCAGTCCCGGGACAATTGGTAGTCAGCCCCAGCATTTT.